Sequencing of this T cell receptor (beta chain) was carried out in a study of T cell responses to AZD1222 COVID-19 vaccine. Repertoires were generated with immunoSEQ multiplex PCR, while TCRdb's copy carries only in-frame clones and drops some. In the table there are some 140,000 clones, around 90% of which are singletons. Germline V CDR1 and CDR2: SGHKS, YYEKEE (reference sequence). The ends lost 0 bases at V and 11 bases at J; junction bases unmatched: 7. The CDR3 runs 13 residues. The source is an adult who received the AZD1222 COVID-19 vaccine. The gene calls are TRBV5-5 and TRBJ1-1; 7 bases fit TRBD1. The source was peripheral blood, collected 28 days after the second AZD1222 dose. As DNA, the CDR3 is TGTGCCAGCAGCTTGGCGACAGGGCAAGTGGCTTTCTTT. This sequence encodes CASSLATGQVAFF.